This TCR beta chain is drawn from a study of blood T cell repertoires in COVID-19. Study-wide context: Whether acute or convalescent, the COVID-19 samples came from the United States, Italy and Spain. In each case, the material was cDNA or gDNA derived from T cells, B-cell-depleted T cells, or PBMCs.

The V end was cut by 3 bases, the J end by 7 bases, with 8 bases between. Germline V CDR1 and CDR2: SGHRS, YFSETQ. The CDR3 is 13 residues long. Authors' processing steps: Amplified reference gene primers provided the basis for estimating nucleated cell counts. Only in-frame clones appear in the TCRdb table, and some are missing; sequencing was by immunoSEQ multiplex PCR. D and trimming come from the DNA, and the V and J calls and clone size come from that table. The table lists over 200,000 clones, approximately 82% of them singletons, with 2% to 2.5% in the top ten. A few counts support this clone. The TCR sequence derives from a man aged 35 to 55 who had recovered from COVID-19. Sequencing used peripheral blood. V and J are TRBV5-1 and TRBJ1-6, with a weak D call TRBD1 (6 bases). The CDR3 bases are TGCGCCAGCAGCTATCAGGGGAATTCACCCCTCCACTTT. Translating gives CASSYQGNSPLHF.